One and the same sample provided the 25 T cell receptor beta chains below, sequenced in a study of T cell clonotyping in hematopoietic cell transplantation. Clones were read by immunoSEQ multiplex PCR, and TCRdb kept only the in-frame ones, dropping some. This repertoire shows some 76,000 clones, about 95% found once; its top ten account for around 1.5%. Time point reported: recipient sample about 28 days before transplant, after cytoreduction. The specimen was peripheral blood mononuclear cells, collected before stem cell transplant. The receptors derive from a woman aged 45-59 years with acute myeloid leukemia. Some clones in this sample may be carry-over from other donors' samples.

This chain links TRBV5-6 with TRBJ2-7, with D perhaps matching TRBD2 (6 bases). The ends were cut back, 2 bases at V and 2 bases at J, with 20 bases in the middle. The CDR3 consists of 17 residues. Germline lookup yields CDR1 SGHDT and CDR2 YYEEEE. CDR3 in amino acids: CASSLRLGRGSPYEQYF. For the CDR3, the DNA is TGTGCCAGCAGCTTACGACTAGGCCGCGGCTCTCCCTACGAGCAGTACTTC.

The rearrangement links TRBV19 to TRBJ2-5, with TRBD1 as a possible D gene (6 bases). The germline V and J ends were trimmed by 6 bases and 2 bases, with 16 bases remaining between them. The CDR3 is 15 amino acids. CDR1 is LNHDA and CDR2 is SQIVND in the germline V gene (reference sequence). The CDR3 DNA reads TGTGCCAGTAGCACAACAGGGATGGGGCAAGAGACCCAGTACTTC. This codes for CASSTTGMGQETQYF. The full variable domain, rest sourced from reference TRBV19 and TRBJ2-5, is DGGITQSPKYLFRKEGQNVTLSCEQNLNHDAMYWYRQDPGQGLRLIYYSQIVNDFQKGDIAEGYSVSREKKESFPLTVTSAQKNPTAFYLCASSTTGMGQETQYFGPGTRLLVL.

The gene calls are TRBV4-1 and TRBJ1-2; no reliable D call. Trimming took off 5 bases at V and 2 bases at J, with 15 bases between the two ends. The CDR3 has 15 residues. The germline V gene has CDR1 MGHRA and CDR2 YSYEKL. The CDR3 sequence is CASSVQTQGNYGYTF. In nucleotides, the CDR3 is TGCGCCAGCAGCGTCCAGACTCAAGGGAACTATGGCTACACCTTC.

V usage is TRBV6-6 and J usage is TRBJ1-5; D perhaps matches TRBD1 (6 bases). Per the germline V gene, CDR1 is MNHNY and CDR2 is SVGAGI (reference sequence). CDR3 length: 15 residues. Trimming cost V 7 bases and J 7 bases, with 20 bases left between them. The CDR3: CASNDPAGGGQPQHF. CDR3 coding DNA: TGTGCCAGCAACGACCCTGCCGGGGGCGGCCAGCCCCAGCATTTT.

The J gene is TRBJ1-2, the V gene TRBV6-5, with 7 bases fitting TRBD1. This CDR3 has 13 residues. V trimming: 6 bases; J trimming: 5 bases; junction bases outside the gene matches: 6. Germline loops: CDR1 MNHEY, CDR2 SVGAGI. The CDR3 spells CASRRTGAYGYTF. The DNA for the CDR3 is TGTGCCAGCAGAAGGACAGGAGCGTATGGCTACACCTTC.

This clone has only one observation. The V gene is TRBV28, the J gene TRBJ2-5, with 7 positions matching TRBD2. The CDR3 extends over 13 amino acids. The J segment lost 5 bases and the V segment lost 3 bases, leaving 3 bases of the junction unmatched. Germline V gives CDR1 MDHEN, CDR2 SYDVKM. CDR3 residues: CASSLGGEETQYF. CDR3 DNA sequence: TGTGCCAGCAGTTTGGGAGGGGAGGAGACCCAGTACTTC.

V and J are TRBV20-1 and TRBJ2-1; D gene uncertain. Trimming stripped 1 base from V and 6 bases from J, with 4 bases between. The CDR3 sequence is 11 residues long. Germline values: CDR1 DFQATT, CDR2 SNEGSKA (reference sequence). The CDR3 here is CSARVPNEQFF. The CDR3 DNA reads as TGCAGTGCTAGAGTCCCCAATGAGCAGTTCTTC.

The chain couples TRBV4-1 to TRBJ2-7; 9 bases align to TRBD1. The J segment lost 2 bases and the V segment lost 1 base, leaving 9 bases of the junction unmatched. Germline V gene data show CDR1 as MGHRA and CDR2 as YSYEKL. This CDR3 region has 17 residues. The CDR3 DNA reads as TGCGCCAGCAGCCAAGCCCGCGGACAGGGGAGGCCCTACGAGCAGTACTTC. It encodes CASSQARGQGRPYEQYF.

The chain recombines TRBV6-5 with TRBJ1-2; D is uncertain. The CDR3 spans 12 residues. Germline CDR1 is MNHEY and CDR2 is SVGAGI. The ends were cut back, 7 bases at V and 0 bases at J, with 6 bases in the middle. The CDR3 sequence is CASTDSNYGYTF. The CDR3, as DNA: TGTGCCAGCACCGACTCTAACTATGGCTACACCTTC.

The chain links TRBV5-1 to TRBJ2-3, with TRBD2 matching over 12 bases. Germline-derived CDR1 and CDR2 are SGHRS and YFSETQ. The V segment lost 3 bases and the J segment 4 bases; nucleotides outside the gene matches: 12. The CDR3 runs 18 residues. CDR3 nucleotide sequence: TGCGCCAGCAGCTCGTGGAGTGGACTAGCGGGGCGGGCAGATACGCAGTATTTT. Translated, it gives CASSSWSGLAGRADTQYF.

The gene calls are TRBV5-1 and TRBJ1-1; D is undetermined. CDR3 size: 13 residues. Germline V CDR1 and CDR2: SGHRS, YFSETQ. The V gene lost 0 bases and the J gene lost 6 bases, with 9 bases spanning the gap. Written as DNA, the CDR3 is TGCGCCAGCAGCTTGGGAGGTGGCCCTGAAGCTTTCTTT. Translation gives CASSLGGGPEAFF.

This clone was observed a few times. The rearrangement uses TRBV30 and TRBJ1-2; D perhaps matches TRBD1 (5 bases). Trimming pared 3 bases from V and 3 bases from J, leaving 17 bases between. CDR1 GTSNPN and CDR2 SVGIG come from the germline V gene (reference sequence). This CDR3 contains 15 residues. The CDR3, as DNA: TGTGCCTGGAGACCCATCGGGGCGCAGGACTATGGCTACACCTTC. It yields the protein CAWRPIGAQDYGYTF.

The chain's CDR3 is CASRDRAETQYF. In nucleotides, the CDR3 is TGTGCCAGTCGCGACAGGGCAGAGACCCAGTACTTC. The chain couples TRBV19 to TRBJ2-5; 7 bases match TRBD1. The CDR3 length is 12 residues. V lost 8 bases, J lost 4 bases, and 4 bases stayed unmatched. Germline CDR1 reads LNHDA; CDR2 reads SQIVND (reference sequence). The whole variable domain, remainder taken from reference TRBV19 and TRBJ2-5, is DGGITQSPKYLFRKEGQNVTLSCEQNLNHDAMYWYRQDPGQGLRLIYYSQIVNDFQKGDIAEGYSVSREKKESFPLTVTSAQKNPTAFYLCASRDRAETQYFGPGTRLLVL.

The chain employs TRBV2 and TRBJ2-7; 8 nucleotides align to TRBD2. Germline CDR1 is SNHLY and CDR2 is FYNNEI. The CDR3 has 14 amino acids. V lost 6 bases to trimming and J lost 4 bases; unmatched junction nucleotides: 8. The CDR3 DNA reads as TGTGCCAGCAGCAGGTCGACTAGCGCTTACGAGCAGTACTTC. It specifies CASSRSTSAYEQYF. Full variable domain (outside the CDR3, taken from reference TRBV2 and TRBJ2-7): EPEVTQTPSHQVTQMGQEVILRCVPISNHLYFYWYRQILGQKVEFLVSFYNNEISEKSEIFDDQFSVERPDGSNFTLKIRSTKLEDSAMYFCASSRSTSAYEQYFGPGTRLTVT.

This sequence joins TRBV14 and TRBJ1-6; D uncertain. V was cut by 4 bases and J by 0 bases, with 22 bases left in between. The CDR3 contains 20 residues. CDR1 and CDR2 (germline): SGHDN, FVKESK. The CDR3: CASSLLPLETGSSYNSPLHF. CDR3 nucleotide sequence: TGTGCCAGCAGCCTACTCCCCCTGGAGACGGGAAGCTCCTATAATTCACCCCTCCACTTT.

The chain employs TRBV11-3 and TRBJ2-7; D is uncertain. The V gene lost 5 bases and the J gene lost 5 bases, with 16 bases spanning the gap. Per germline, CDR1 SGHNT and CDR2 YENEEA. The CDR3 covers 14 residues. Here the CDR3 DNA reads TGTGCCAGCAGCCGTTGGGCAGACTTGAACGAGCAGTACTTC. Its protein is CASSRWADLNEQYF.

The genes are TRBV10-3 and TRBJ1-2; maybe TRBD1 (6 bases). Between the trimmed V and J ends, which lost 3 bases and 3 bases, there was a span of 20 bases. The CDR3 is 17 amino acids. The germline CDR1 and CDR2 sequences are ENHRY and SYGVKD. CDR3: CAISETTQGTKDYGYTF. As DNA, the CDR3 is TGTGCCATCAGTGAAACCACCCAGGGGACGAAGGACTATGGCTACACCTTC.

The chain uses TRBV6-5 and TRBJ1-2; D unclear. Trimming removed 8 bases from V and 8 bases from J, with 12 bases in between. Germline V gene sequence: CDR1 MNHEY, CDR2 SVGAGI. This CDR3 contains 11 residues. This chain's CDR3 is CASVEGGGYTF. As DNA, the CDR3 is TGTGCCAGCGTTGAGGGCGGGGGCTACACCTTC.

The chain joins TRBV7-2 to TRBJ2-7; TRBD2 might be the D (6 bases). CDR1 and CDR2 (germline): SGHTA, FQGNSA. The CDR3 loop spans 14 amino acids. Trimming stripped 8 bases from V and 2 bases from J, with 16 bases between. The DNA for the CDR3 is TGTGCCAGCTCTTTCTCGGGCGGGGCCTACGAGCAGTACTTC. It yields the protein CASSFSGGAYEQYF. The full variable domain, rest sourced from reference TRBV7-2 and TRBJ2-7, is GAGVSQSPSNKVTEKGKDVELRCDPISGHTALYWYRQSLGQGLEFLIYFQGNSAPDKSGLPSDRFSAERTGGSVSTLTIQRTQQEDSAVYLCASSFSGGAYEQYFGPGTRLTVT.

CDR3: CAWSQQENQPQHF. The CDR3 bases are TGTGCCTGGAGTCAGCAGGAGAATCAGCCCCAGCATTTT. This chain joins TRBV30 and TRBJ1-5; D is unclear. V lost 2 bases, J lost 4 bases, and 9 bases lay in between. Germline loops: CDR1 GTSNPN, CDR2 SVGIG (reference sequence). CDR3 length: 13 amino acids.

The chain is built from TRBV20-1 and TRBJ1-1; D possibly corresponds to TRBD1 (5 bases). The CDR3 consists of 11 residues. V was cut by 7 bases and J by 7 bases, with 13 bases left in between. Per germline, CDR1 DFQATT and CDR2 SNEGSKA (reference sequence). CDR3 amino acids: CSVTRGREAFF. For the CDR3, the DNA is TGCAGTGTCACACGGGGCCGTGAAGCTTTCTTT.

V and J are TRBV19 and TRBJ1-1; D may be TRBD1 (6 bases). The germline CDR1 and CDR2 sequences are LNHDA and SQIVND (reference sequence). This CDR3 spans 14 amino acids. V lost 7 bases to trimming and J lost 0 bases, with 12 bases between them. The CDR3 nucleotides read TGTGCCAGTACGGGGGGCGTCATGAACACTGAAGCTTTCTTT. It translates to CASTGGVMNTEAFF.

The V and J genes are TRBV5-4 and TRBJ1-1, with D maybe TRBD1 (5 bases). Trimming pared 2 bases from V and 6 bases from J, leaving 11 bases between. This CDR3 contains 13 residues. The germline V gene encodes CDR1 SGHNT and CDR2 YYREEE (reference sequence). CDR3 in amino acids: CASSLAMTAEAFF. As DNA, the CDR3 is TGTGCCAGCAGCTTAGCGATGACAGCTGAAGCTTTCTTT.

CDR3 bases: TGTGCCAGCTCGAGGAAGGGACTAGCATGGGCCACGAAACCCTACGAGCAGTACTTC. Its protein product is CASSRKGLAWATKPYEQYF. The genes are TRBV21-1 and TRBJ2-7; the D call of TRBD2 is as the table states it, not checked on the DNA. TRBV21-1 is noted as a pseudogene. This CDR3 is built from 19 residues.

The chain couples TRBV4-1 to TRBJ1-3; 12 bases are a match to TRBD1. This CDR3 region has 20 residues. V shed 4 bases and J 2 bases; nucleotides not matched to a gene: 15. The V gene's germline CDR1 is MGHRA and CDR2 YSYEKL. The chain's CDR3 is CASSLGTGGAIRGTGNTIYF. As DNA, the CDR3 is TGCGCCAGCAGCCTCGGGACAGGGGGCGCGATAAGGGGAACTGGAAACACCATATATTTT.